These 21 T cell receptor beta chains were all obtained from the same sample, sequenced in a study of cytomegalovirus exposure and HLA in healthy donors. The PCR used 60 Vbeta and 13 Jbeta primers. Method: immunoSEQ multiplex PCR; TCRdb's copy keeps in-frame clones and lacks some. The sample includes around 110,000 clones, roughly three fifths seen only once; the top ten take 8% to 9%. The specimen sequenced was PBMCs. Receptors were obtained from a woman aged 40-49 years in good health and CMV-seropositive.

The V and J genes are TRBV5-6 and TRBJ1-4; the match to TRBD1 covers 7 bases. Germline assignment: CDR1 SGHDT and CDR2 YYEEEE. V dropped 4 bases and J dropped 3; count of bases not matched to a gene: 3. This CDR3 is 14 amino acids long. CDR3 DNA sequence: TGTGCCAGCAGCGAGGGACAGCCTAATGAAAAACTGTTTTTT. Residues: CASSEGQPNEKLFF.

For this clone: The junction departs from germline at one end; a sequencing error may be responsible. The V call is TRBV7-9, the J call TRBJ2-1, with D possibly TRBD1 on 6 matching bases. In germline, CDR1 is SEHNR, CDR2 FQNEAQ (reference sequence). The CDR3 has 16 amino acids. Written as DNA, the CDR3 is TGTTCCAGCAGCTTAGTAGAGGGGTACAGGGACGGAGAGCAGTTCTTC. Encoded protein: CSSSLVEGYRDGEQFF.

The chain recombines TRBV10-3 with TRBJ2-3, with 9 bases matching TRBD2. V lost 6 bases to trimming and J lost 3 bases; unmatched junction nucleotides: 10. Germline lookup yields CDR1 ENHRY and CDR2 SYGVKD. The CDR3 runs 16 residues. CDR3 bases: TGTGCCATCAGAGCCGGAGCGGGAGGTGGTACAGATACGCAGTATTTT. This translates into CAIRAGAGGGTDTQYF.

This chain joins TRBV10-1 and TRBJ2-1, with 7 bases identical to TRBD2. The CDR3 runs to 14 residues. CDR1 and CDR2 from the germline V gene are WNHNN and SYGVQD (reference sequence). The J segment lost 10 bases and the V segment lost 4 bases, leaving 10 bases of the junction unmatched. CDR3 coding DNA: TGCGCCAGCAGTGGGGCTAGCGGAATGCGCGAGCAGTTCTTC. This codes for CASSGASGMREQFF.

This clone has just a few counts. This chain joins TRBV2 and TRBJ1-1, with 10 bases lining up with TRBD1. Germline CDR1 reads SNHLY; CDR2 reads FYNNEI. The CDR3 runs 14 residues. V was clipped by 7 bases and J by 3 bases; unmatched bases: 5. Here the CDR3 DNA reads TGTGCCAGCAACCTGGGGACAGGGGACACTGAAGCTTTCTTT. It yields the protein CASNLGTGDTEAFF.

This clone has just a few counts. This sequence joins TRBV5-1 and TRBJ1-2, with 7 bases lining up with TRBD1. This CDR3 is 14 amino acids long. The V gene's germline CDR1 is SGHRS and CDR2 YFSETQ. The V and J ends lost 5 bases and 1 base, in that order; junction bases with no gene match: 5. CDR3 protein: CASRGTDLNYGYTF. The CDR3, as DNA: TGCGCCAGCAGGGGGACAGACCTTAACTATGGCTACACCTTC.

The J gene is TRBJ1-1, the V gene TRBV5-1, with D hard to call. Germline V CDR1 and CDR2: SGHRS, YFSETQ. The CDR3 is 17 amino acids. Trimming took 2 bases from V and 3 from J, leaving 20 bases between them. DNA for the CDR3: TGCGCCAGCAGCTTTGGGGAGGTGAAATTTCGGGACACTGAAGCTTTCTTT. This translates into CASSFGEVKFRDTEAFF.

The V and J genes are TRBV7-8 and TRBJ2-2; 9 bases align to TRBD2. Germline lookup yields CDR1 SGHVS and CDR2 FQNEAQ. V trimming: 1 base; J trimming: 5 bases; junction bases outside the gene matches: 5. This CDR3 has 16 residues. CDR3 nucleotides: TGTGCCAGCAGCTTAGTGACTAGCGGATTAACCGGGGAGCTGTTTTTT. Translated, it gives CASSLVTSGLTGELFF.

This clone turned up a few times. The CDR3 protein is CASSDQPGQGKETQYF. The CDR3 DNA follows: TGTGCCAGCAGTGATCAGCCGGGACAGGGAAAAGAGACCCAGTACTTC. V is TRBV6-4 and J is TRBJ2-5, with 9 bases fitting TRBD1. Germline lookup yields CDR1 MRHNA and CDR2 SNTAGT. Trimming took 3 bases from V and 3 from J; bases not matched to a gene: 8. This CDR3 spans 16 amino acids.

This clone was recorded once. V is TRBV7-9 and J is TRBJ1-2, with TRBD1 as a possible D gene (5 bases). From germline, CDR1 is SEHNR and CDR2 FQNEAQ (reference sequence). The CDR3 contains 12 residues. Trimming took 4 bases from V and 8 from J, leaving 11 bases between them. The DNA of the CDR3 is TGTGCCAGCAGCTCGACAGACTGGGGCTACACCTTC. Amino acids: CASSSTDWGYTF.

This clone was counted a few times. The rearrangement uses TRBV27 and TRBJ1-4, with a weak D call TRBD1 (5 bases). CDR3 length: 15 amino acids. Looked up from germline, CDR1 is MNHEY and CDR2 is SMNVEV (reference sequence). V lost 3 bases to trimming and J lost 7 bases, with 15 bases between them. For the CDR3, the DNA is TGTGCCAGCAGTTTTGGGGCGACGGATAGTGAAAAACTGTTTTTT. Residues: CASSFGATDSEKLFF.

This clone was found a few times. This rearrangement joins TRBV9 to TRBJ2-1, with 7 bases matching TRBD2. The CDR3 length is 13 residues. V lost 2 bases and J lost 5; bases outside the gene matches: 1. Germline values: CDR1 SGDLS, CDR2 YYNGEE. CDR3 in DNA: TGTGCCAGCAGCGTTGCGGGGGACAATGAGCAGTTCTTC. As protein: CASSVAGDNEQFF.

The chain recombines TRBV2 with TRBJ2-5; a possible D gene is TRBD1 (6 bases). Germline CDR1 reads SNHLY; CDR2 reads FYNNEI. The ends were cut back, 2 bases at V and 3 bases at J, with 10 bases in the middle. The CDR3 is 14 amino acids. CDR3 protein: CASSERAGEETQYF. CDR3 in DNA: TGTGCCAGCAGTGAAAGGGCAGGGGAAGAGACCCAGTACTTC.

CDR3 residues: CASSENLASEAFF. Here the CDR3 DNA reads TGTGCCAGCAGTGAAAACCTGGCAAGTGAAGCTTTCTTT. The chain carries TRBV6-1 and TRBJ1-1; D uncertain. Per germline, CDR1 MNHNS and CDR2 SASEGT. The CDR3 extends over 13 amino acids. V lost 2 bases to trimming and J lost 7 bases, with 11 bases between them.

The chain links TRBV5-1 to TRBJ1-2; D may be TRBD1 (5 bases). Germline CDR1 and CDR2: SGHRS and YFSETQ. There are 14 residues in the CDR3. V lost 0 bases and J 5 bases, leaving 11 bases between the germline ends. The DNA of the CDR3 is TGCGCCAGCAGCTTGGTTGCAGGGACTTATGGCTACACCTTC. Encoded protein: CASSLVAGTYGYTF.

The gene calls are TRBV5-6 and TRBJ1-1, with TRBD1 identical over 7 bases. Germline CDR1 SGHDT, CDR2 YYEEEE. Trimming removed 4 bases from V and 0 bases from J; junction bases left unmatched: 6. This CDR3 has 15 residues. The DNA for the CDR3 is TGTGCCAGCAGCAACTATGACAGGGTGAACACTGAAGCTTTCTTT. The encoded protein is CASSNYDRVNTEAFF.

This chain links TRBV21-1 with TRBJ2-3; the table's TRBD1 call for D was not verified on the DNA. TRBV21-1 is tagged as a pseudogene. This CDR3 is 16 amino acids long. The CDR3: CASSTRDRNPSDTQYF. The CDR3 coding sequence is TGTGCCAGCAGCACCCGGGACAGGAATCCTTCAGATACGCAGTATTTT.

This sequence joins TRBV30 and TRBJ2-2; TRBD1 agrees at 9 bases. CDR3 length: 15 amino acids. Germline V gives CDR1 GTSNPN, CDR2 SVGIG (reference sequence). The J segment lost 3 bases and the V segment lost 4 bases, leaving 6 bases of the junction unmatched. The CDR3 spells CAWNVGTGYTGELFF. CDR3 sequence (DNA): TGTGCCTGGAATGTAGGGACAGGGTACACCGGGGAGCTGTTTTTT.

In its sample, this clone was seen a few times. The chain couples TRBV5-3 to TRBJ2-3, with unresolved D. TRBV5-3 is noted as an ORF with a role that remains uncertain. The CDR3 extends over 14 amino acids. V gave up 0 bases and J gave up 7 bases, with 12 bases separating them. The CDR3 loop reads CARSLVPRENTQYF. The DNA for the CDR3 is TGTGCCAGAAGCTTGGTCCCCCGTGAGAATACGCAGTATTTT.

The genes are TRBV27 and TRBJ2-7; D possibly corresponds to TRBD2 (6 bases). The CDR3 extends over 16 amino acids. The germline V and J ends were trimmed by 2 bases and 2 bases, with 16 bases remaining between them. From germline, CDR1 is MNHEY and CDR2 SMNVEV (reference sequence). In DNA form, the CDR3 reads TGTGCCAGCAGTTTAACCGGCCACGGCGGGACCTACGAGCAGTACTTC. This codes for CASSLTGHGGTYEQYF.

This clone came up a few times. CDR3 DNA sequence: TGCGCCAGCAGCTTGCGCGGGGTTCCTACAGATACGCAGTATTTT. Its protein product is CASSLRGVPTDTQYF. This chain links TRBV5-1 with TRBJ2-3, with a possible D match to TRBD2 (6 bases). Deletions cut 1 base from V and 3 bases from J, with 12 bases between. CDR3 length: 15 amino acids. Germline CDR1 is SGHRS and CDR2 is YFSETQ.